This T cell receptor beta chain appears in the sequencing data of a study of human T cells and chemical hapten exposure. This clonotype has ten or more counts. Trimming stripped 7 bases from V and 2 bases from J, with 14 bases between. CDR1 is DFQATT, CDR2 SNEGSKA, per germline (reference sequence). The CDR3 has 13 amino acids. Time point in this sample: pre-sensitization, week 0. Regarding treatment: therapeutic diphenylcyclopropenone sensitization with weekly scalp DPC. In the source study's methods: Counting gave a median of approximately 96,000 TCRs per sample, with values ranging from about 23,224 to 700,000. TCRdb itself ran the RACE reads through MiXCR, one entry per CDR3 protein. These V and J calls are TCRdb output, not the study's own analysis. Of 250,000 or so distinct CDR3 sequences listed, around 7% are singletons.

The source was whole blood, collected in connection with sensitization to the hapten diphenylcyclopropenone (DPC). The chain combines TRBV20-1 with TRBJ1-2, with TRBD1 as a possible D gene (6 bases). This clonotype was sampled from a young man with alopecia areata. Some clones in this sample may be carry-over from other donors' samples. The CDR3 loop reads CSGTGGVNYGYTF. DNA for the CDR3: TGCAGTGGCACGGGGGGCGTCAACTATGGCTACACCTTC.